This is a list of T cell receptor beta chains from one sample in a study of regulatory T cells in long-lasting Graves disease. TCRdb itself ran the multiplex PCR reads through MiXCR, one entry per CDR3 protein. The sample shows around 450,000 distinct CDR3 sequences, roughly 21% of them seen only once. The specimen comprised peripheral blood mononuclear cells (PBMCs), sampled when the disease was refractory, from a patient treated with antithyroid drugs. These receptors all stem from a female donor with Graves disease. CDR3s include the opening cysteine and the closing phenylalanine or tryptophan. The D gene is left open where the match is weak. Part of the rows lack a size; the others show once, few, many or a class for expanded clones.

j_gene,abundance,d_gene,v_gene,CDR3aa,CDR3nt
TRBJ1-2,many,.,TRBV3-1,CASSQTAYGYTF,TGTGCCAGCAGCCAGACGGCCTATGGCTACACCTTC
TRBJ2-4,.,TRBD1,TRBV5-6,CASSLAKGAGNIQYF,TGTGCCAGCAGCTTGGCCAAGGGGGCTGGGAACATTCAGTACTTC
TRBJ1-5,many,.,TRBV24-1,CATRESGTQPQHF,TGTGCCACCAGAGAGTCAGGGACTCAGCCCCAGCATTTT
TRBJ1-4,.,TRBD1,TRBV15,CATSRDGGRGSEKLFF,TGTGCCACCAGCAGAGATGGGGGCAGGGGGTCTGAAAAACTGTTTTTT
TRBJ2-7,many,.,TRBV10-1,CASSDGTSVPAF,TGCGCCAGCAGTGACGGGACGTCGGTCCCCGCCTTC
TRBJ2-7,many,.,TRBV7-2,CASRPPTYEQYF,TGTGCCAGCAGGCCCCCTACCTACGAGCAGTACTTC
TRBJ1-5,.,.,TRBV28,CATSDRKGGSHSDQPQHF,TGTGCCACCAGTGACCGAAAGGGGGGGTCCCATAGCGATCAGCCCCAGCATTTT
TRBJ1-1,.,TRBD1,TRBV4-2,CASSGRDRVNTEAFF,TGTGCCAGCAGCGGACGCGACAGGGTGAACACTGAAGCTTTCTTT
TRBJ2-7,.,.,TRBV27,CASSPGTNEQYF,TGTGCCAGCAGTCCAGGCACCAACGAGCAGTACTTC
TRBJ2-7,many,TRBD1,TRBV6-1,CGAGTGGEQYF,TGTGGGGCAGGGACAGGGGGCGAGCAGTACTTC
TRBJ1-5,few,.,TRBV7-2,CASARGLLGNQPQHF,TGTGCCAGCGCCCGGGGCCTCTTAGGGAATCAGCCCCAGCATTTT
TRBJ2-3,.,TRBD1,TRBV7-2,CASSLATPTGGGTDTQYF,TGTGCCAGCAGCTTAGCAACGCCGACAGGGGGTGGAACAGATACGCAGTATTTT
TRBJ2-7,many,.,TRBV6-5,CASSYSPGIDEQYF,TGTGCCAGCAGTTACAGTCCAGGGATCGACGAGCAGTACTTC
TRBJ1-5,few,.,TRBV5-6,CASSLGGGGHQPQHF,TGTGCCAGCAGCTTAGGCGGGGGGGGCCATCAGCCCCAGCATTTT
TRBJ2-7,few,TRBD2,TRBV11-1,CASSHPRRFGSGRGVYEQYF,TGTGCCAGCAGCCACCCTAGACGTTTCGGTAGCGGGAGAGGGGTCTACGAGCAGTACTTC
TRBJ1-2,.,.,TRBV7-6,CASSPLDPGSYGYTF,TGTGCCAGCAGCCCCCTGGACCCGGGAAGCTATGGCTACACCTTC
TRBJ2-7,many,.,TRBV7-2,CASSLASGPTYEQYF,TGTGCCAGCAGCTTAGCCAGCGGCCCTACCTACGAGCAGTACTTC
TRBJ1-6,few,.,TRBV27,CASLALGNSPLHF,TGTGCCAGCTTAGCTTTAGGAAATTCACCCCTCCACTTT
TRBJ2-5,.,TRBD1,TRBV4-2,CASSLTPRTGQETQYF,TGTGCCAGCAGCCTTACCCCTCGGACAGGGCAAGAGACCCAGTACTTC
TRBJ1-2,.,.,TRBV5-1,CASSWSDTNYGYTF,TGCGCCAGCAGCTGGAGCGACACTAACTATGGCTACACCTTC